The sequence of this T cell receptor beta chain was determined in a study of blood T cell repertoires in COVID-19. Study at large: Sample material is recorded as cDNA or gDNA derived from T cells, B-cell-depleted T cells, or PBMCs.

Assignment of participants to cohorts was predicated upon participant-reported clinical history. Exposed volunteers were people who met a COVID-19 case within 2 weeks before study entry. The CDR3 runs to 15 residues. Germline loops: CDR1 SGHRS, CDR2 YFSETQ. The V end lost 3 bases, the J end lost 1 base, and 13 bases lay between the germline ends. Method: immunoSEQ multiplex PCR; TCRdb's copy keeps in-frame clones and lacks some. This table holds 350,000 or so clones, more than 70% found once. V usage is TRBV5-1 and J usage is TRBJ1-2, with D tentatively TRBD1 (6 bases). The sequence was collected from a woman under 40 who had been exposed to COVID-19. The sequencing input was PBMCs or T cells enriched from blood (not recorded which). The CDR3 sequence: CASSSAGAGNYGYTF. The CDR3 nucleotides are TGCGCCAGCAGCTCAGCGGGGGCAGGTAACTATGGCTACACCTTC.